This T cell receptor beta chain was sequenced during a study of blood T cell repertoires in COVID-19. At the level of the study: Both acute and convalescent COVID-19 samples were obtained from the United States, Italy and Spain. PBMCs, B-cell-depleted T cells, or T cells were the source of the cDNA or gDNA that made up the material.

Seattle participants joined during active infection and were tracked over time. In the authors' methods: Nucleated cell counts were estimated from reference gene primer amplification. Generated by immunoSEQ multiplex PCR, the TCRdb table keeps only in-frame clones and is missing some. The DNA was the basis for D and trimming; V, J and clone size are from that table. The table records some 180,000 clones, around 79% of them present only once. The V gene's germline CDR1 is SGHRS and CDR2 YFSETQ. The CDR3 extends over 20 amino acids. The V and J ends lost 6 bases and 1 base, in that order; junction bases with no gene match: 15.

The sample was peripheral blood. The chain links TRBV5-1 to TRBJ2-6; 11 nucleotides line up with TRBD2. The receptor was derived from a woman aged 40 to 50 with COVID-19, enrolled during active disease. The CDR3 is CASKWPVPSGRQSGANVLTF. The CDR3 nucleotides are TGCGCCAGCAAGTGGCCGGTTCCTAGCGGGAGGCAGTCTGGGGCCAACGTCCTGACTTTC.